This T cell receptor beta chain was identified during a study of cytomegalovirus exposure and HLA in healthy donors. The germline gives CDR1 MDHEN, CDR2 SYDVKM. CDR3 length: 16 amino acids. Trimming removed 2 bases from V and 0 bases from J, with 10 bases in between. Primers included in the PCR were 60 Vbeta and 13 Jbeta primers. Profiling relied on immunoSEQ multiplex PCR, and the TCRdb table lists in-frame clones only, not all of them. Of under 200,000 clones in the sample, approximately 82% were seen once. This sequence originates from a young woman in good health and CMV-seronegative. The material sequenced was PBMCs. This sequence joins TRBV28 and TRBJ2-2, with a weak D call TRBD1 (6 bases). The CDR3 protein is CASSLVRGANTGELFF. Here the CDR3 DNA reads TGTGCCAGCAGTTTAGTCAGGGGCGCGAACACCGGGGAGCTGTTTTTT.